Reported below is one TCR beta chain. Germline V gene sequence: CDR1 SGHTA, CDR2 FQGNSA. Trimming cost V 7 bases and J 9 bases; bases outside gene matches: 7. This CDR3 is built from 13 residues. These data originate in a study of T-cell reconstitution after alpha-beta-depleted transplantation in children. TCRbeta library preparation incorporated unique molecular identifiers. TCRdb processed the PCR reads anew with MiXCR; each CDR3 protein has one entry. The table has fewer than 95,000 distinct CDR3 sequences, 10% to 15% seen once; the top ten hold approximately 13%. The receptor was derived from a human donor who donated a stem cell graft to a child with inherited bone marrow failure. The sequencing used PBMCs from the stem cell graft donor, collected from the stem cell graft. The V and J genes are TRBV7-2 and TRBJ2-4; the match to TRBD2 covers 9 bases. The CDR3 sequence: CASTQREDGIQYF. CDR3 bases: TGTGCCAGCACCCAGCGGGAGGATGGCATTCAGTACTTC.